These 19 T cell receptor beta chains share one sample of origin, sequenced in a study of OX40 agonist ivuxolimab in advanced cancers. Only in-frame clones appear in the TCRdb table, and some are missing; sequencing was by immunoSEQ multiplex PCR. Seen here are 75,000 to 95,000 clones, around 87% observed once, and the top ten hold about 4%. Source: CD4+ or CD8+ T cells sorted from blood, taken in a trial of the OX40 agonist ivuxolimab. These receptors were taken from an adult with an advanced solid tumor such as melanoma, head and neck, liver or kidney cancer.

This clone was detected once. The V call is TRBV27, the J call TRBJ2-5; weak D call: TRBD2 (6 bases). Germline values: CDR1 MNHEY, CDR2 SMNVEV (reference sequence). Trimming left V 5 bases short and J 5 bases short, with 15 bases between. The CDR3 spans 14 residues. The DNA for the CDR3 is TGTGCCAGCAGTCCGGGACTGTGGTTGGAGACCCAGTACTTC. Amino acid sequence: CASSPGLWLETQYF.

This rearrangement joins TRBV18 to TRBJ2-3; TRBD2 agrees at 7 bases. There are 16 residues in the CDR3. The V and J ends lost 3 bases and 0 bases, in that order; junction bases with no gene match: 6. Germline CDR1 KGHSH, CDR2 LQKENI. CDR3 amino acids: CASSPYTSVSTDTQYF. In nucleotides, the CDR3 is TGTGCCAGCTCACCCTACACTAGCGTAAGCACAGATACGCAGTATTTT.

CDR3 amino acids: CAISESRGPPYEQYF. The CDR3 coding sequence is TGTGCCATCAGTGAGTCTAGGGGCCCCCCCTACGAGCAGTACTTC. The rearrangement uses TRBV10-3 and TRBJ2-7, with D possibly matching TRBD1 (5 bases). From germline, CDR1 is ENHRY and CDR2 SYGVKD. This CDR3 contains 15 residues. The V gene lost 0 bases and the J gene lost 2 bases, with 11 bases spanning the gap.

J is TRBJ2-7 and V is TRBV7-6; tentative D call: TRBD2 (6 bases). Between the trimmed V and J ends, which lost 5 bases and 0 bases, there was a span of 14 bases. Germline CDR1 is SGHVS and CDR2 is FNYEAQ. The CDR3 runs to 15 residues. The CDR3 region is CASSILAELSYEQYF. The CDR3 coding sequence is TGTGCCAGCAGCATCTTAGCGGAACTCTCCTACGAGCAGTACTTC.

This sequence joins TRBV25-1 and TRBJ2-2; 7 bases fit TRBD2. Germline V gives CDR1 MGHDK, CDR2 SYGVNS. The CDR3 loop spans 17 amino acids. V was clipped by 1 base and J by 3 bases; unmatched bases: 8. The CDR3 DNA reads as TGTGCCAGCAGTGAATCCAGCGGGAATGCTTACACCGGGGAGCTGTTTTTT. It yields the protein CASSESSGNAYTGELFF.

This clone occurred once. V is TRBV28 and J is TRBJ1-3; D gene uncertain. CDR1 is MDHEN and CDR2 is SYDVKM in the germline V gene. V lost 2 bases and J 1 base, leaving 9 bases between the germline ends. The CDR3 runs to 15 residues. The CDR3 is CASSLARQSGNTIYF. DNA for the CDR3: TGTGCCAGCAGTTTAGCTAGGCAATCTGGAAACACCATATATTTT.

This chain connects TRBV25-1 to TRBJ1-1; 11 positions agree with TRBD1. The CDR3 spans 14 residues. V was pared by 5 bases and J by 4 bases, with 3 bases of the junction left unmatched. Germline loops: CDR1 MGHDK, CDR2 SYGVNS. The DNA of the CDR3 is TGTGCCAGCAGTCAGGGACAGGGGGGCACTGAAGCTTTCTTT. Protein sequence: CASSQGQGGTEAFF.

This chain uses TRBV19 with TRBJ1-4; unclear D gene. Per the germline V gene, CDR1 is LNHDA and CDR2 is SQIVND (reference sequence). This CDR3 spans 14 amino acids. V was trimmed by 7 bases and J by 0 bases, leaving 9 bases between them. CDR3 region: CASNARATNEKLFF. The CDR3 DNA reads as TGTGCCAGTAACGCCCGTGCAACTAATGAAAAACTGTTTTTT.

The chain combines TRBV7-6 with TRBJ2-3; D may be TRBD2 (6 bases). This CDR3 is 15 amino acids long. Germline values: CDR1 SGHVS, CDR2 FNYEAQ. V was trimmed by 3 bases and J by 1 base, leaving 11 bases between them. DNA for the CDR3: TGTGCCAGCAGCTTTAGCGGACGAGGCACAGATACGCAGTATTTT. This gives the protein CASSFSGRGTDTQYF. The full variable domain, rest sourced from reference TRBV7-6 and TRBJ2-3, is GAGVSQSPRYKVTKRGQDVALRCDPISGHVSLYWYRQALGQGPEFLTYFNYEAQQDKSGLPNDRFSAERPEGSISTLTIQRTEQRDSAMYRCASSFSGRGTDTQYFGPGTRLTVL.

The chain couples TRBV7-3 to TRBJ1-5; TRBD1 matches 7 bases. Looked up from germline, CDR1 is SGHTA and CDR2 is FQGTGA. V trimming: 5 bases; J trimming: 4 bases; junction bases outside the gene matches: 2. The CDR3 is made up of 13 amino acids. This chain's CDR3 is CASSRGQNQPQHF. The CDR3 DNA sequence: TGTGCCAGCAGCCGGGGACAGAATCAGCCCCAGCATTTT. Variable domain in full (rest from reference TRBV7-3 and TRBJ1-5): GAGVSQTPSNKVTEKGKYVELRCDPISGHTALYWYRQSLGQGPEFLIYFQGTGAADDSGLPNDRFFAVRPEGSVSTLKIQRTERGDSAVYLCASSRGQNQPQHFGDGTRLSIL.

This rearrangement joins TRBV6-5 to TRBJ1-2, with D unresolved. V dropped 5 bases and J dropped 9 bases, with 10 bases sitting between them. Germline V gene sequence: CDR1 MNHEY, CDR2 SVGAGI. The CDR3 is made up of 11 amino acids. The CDR3 here is CASSEGVRYTF. In DNA form, the CDR3 reads TGTGCCAGCAGTGAAGGCGTTCGCTACACCTTC.

This rearrangement joins TRBV29-1 to TRBJ2-4; TRBD1 matches 8 bases. J was trimmed by 8 bases and V by 6 bases; bases with no gene match: 6. This CDR3 spans 12 amino acids. Germline V gene lookup returns CDR1 SQVTM and CDR2 ANQGSEA. CDR3 loop: CSVTGQVDIQYF. For the CDR3, the DNA is TGCAGCGTGACGGGACAGGTCGACATTCAGTACTTC.

The CDR3 is CASSLGTGRTQPQHF. In nucleotides, the CDR3 is TGTGCCAGCAGTTTGGGGACAGGGAGAACACAGCCCCAGCATTTT. This chain connects TRBV27 to TRBJ1-5; 9 bases map to TRBD1. V was pared by 3 bases and J by 7 bases, with 7 bases of the junction left unmatched. The V gene's germline CDR1 is MNHEY and CDR2 SMNVEV (reference sequence). This CDR3 contains 15 residues.

V gene TRBV13 combines with J gene TRBJ2-3; TRBD2 matches at 10 bases. V shed 8 bases and J 4 bases; nucleotides not matched to a gene: 6. This CDR3 contains 14 residues. CDR1 is PRHDT and CDR2 is FYEKMQ in the germline V gene (reference sequence). The CDR3 sequence is CASGAGGNADTQYF. In nucleotides, the CDR3 is TGTGCCAGCGGAGCGGGAGGGAATGCAGATACGCAGTATTTT.

This clone has only one observation. The gene calls are TRBV28 and TRBJ2-3; D unclear. This CDR3 is 12 amino acids long. Looked up from germline, CDR1 is MDHEN and CDR2 is SYDVKM. V was shortened by 0 bases and J by 8 bases, with 6 bases between the two germline ends. The CDR3 spells CASSLWDGTQYF. The CDR3 nucleotides read TGTGCCAGCAGTTTATGGGATGGTACGCAGTATTTT.

This chain connects TRBV30 to TRBJ2-5; the match to TRBD2 covers 9 bases. The CDR3 sequence is 13 residues long. The V and J ends lost 3 bases and 5 bases, in that order; junction bases with no gene match: 4. Germline V gene lookup returns CDR1 GTSNPN and CDR2 SVGIG (reference sequence). The CDR3 DNA follows: TGTGCCTGGAGCGCGGGAGGGCTGGAGACCCAGTACTTC. Its protein product is CAWSAGGLETQYF.

The V and J genes are TRBV29-1 and TRBJ1-2; weak D call: TRBD1 (6 bases). The CDR3 extends over 12 amino acids. With 7 bases removed from V and 2 bases from J, the gap between germline ends came to 11 bases. CDR1 is SQVTM and CDR2 is ANQGSEA in the germline V gene. The CDR3 is CSALTGNYGYTF. As DNA, the CDR3 is TGCAGCGCCCTAACAGGGAACTATGGCTACACCTTC.

The chain links TRBV12-5 to TRBJ2-3; 8 nucleotides line up with TRBD1. The CDR3 length is 16 residues. V was clipped by 5 bases and J by 2 bases; unmatched bases: 9. Looked up from germline, CDR1 is LGHNT and CDR2 is FRNRAP. The CDR3 is CASGTPGQGSTDTQYF. For the CDR3, the DNA is TGTGCTAGTGGTACCCCCGGACAGGGTTCCACAGATACGCAGTATTTT.

The chain couples TRBV20-1 to TRBJ1-1; D uncertain. The V end lost 1 base, the J end lost 7 bases, and 7 bases lay between the germline ends. Per the germline V gene, CDR1 is DFQATT and CDR2 is SNEGSKA (reference sequence). The CDR3 length is 11 residues. The CDR3 loop reads CSARATVEAFF. The CDR3 DNA reads as TGCAGTGCTAGAGCCACAGTTGAAGCTTTCTTT.